This T cell receptor beta chain was obtained from a study of T-cell reconstitution after alpha-beta-depleted transplantation in children. Unique molecular identifiers were incorporated during preparation of the TCRbeta library. One entry per CDR3 protein results from TCRdb running MiXCR on the PCR reads. The repertoire holds about 610,000 distinct CDR3 sequences, with 10% as singletons. Germline-derived CDR1 and CDR2 are LGHDT and YNNKEL (reference sequence). The CDR3 has 17 amino acids. Germline trimming cut 3 bases from V and 2 bases from J; bases unmatched to any gene: 4. The table lists this clonotype with a few counts.

The sequencing here drew on PBMCs from the stem cell graft donor, taken from the stem cell graft. The rearrangement joins TRBV3-1 to TRBJ2-1; 13 bases line up with TRBD2. This sequence originates from a human donor who donated a stem cell graft to a child with acute myeloid leukemia. In DNA form, the CDR3 reads TGTGCCAGCAGCCAGGGACTAGCGGGACCGCCCTACAATGAGCAGTTCTTC. Translating it yields CASSQGLAGPPYNEQFF.